Detailed here is one T cell receptor (beta chain). Its target antigen remains unknown. Per-base qualities were not stored, and no clone one base away is much larger. To estimate absolute template abundance from read counts, synthetic TCR analog templates were spiked into each PCR. TCRbeta CDR3 regions were amplified from genomic DNA with bias-controlled V and J gene primers using the immunoSEQ assay. Sequencing of rearranged TCRbeta segments was performed at approximately 20X coverage. In the source study's methods: Clustering was used to correct sequencing errors, and CDR3s were annotated against IMGT so that V, D and J genes could be assigned. Downstream analyses used only productive TCRbeta rearrangements, leaving out any out-of-frame or stop-codon sequences. Clonality was calculated as one minus the Shannon entropy normalized by the log of the number of unique productive sequences. Fisher's exact test with Benjamini-Hochberg correction, at a threshold of adjusted p below 0.01, was used to find clones that differed between time points or between blood and tumor. Imported from immuneACCESS, the table was reduced by TCRdb to in-frame sequences with V and J called. These copies leave out some clones; in studies compared against another copy, an unresolved V gene accounts for under half, and the cause of the remainder is not known. That table supplies the V and J calls and clone size; D and trimming were determined from the DNA. A total of roughly 91,000 clones appear in this sample, 85% of them only once. The top ten clonotypes cover approximately 15% of the sample.

The data belong to a study of PD-L1 blockade in urothelial cancer (dated by TCRdb to about 2017). For the study in its entirety: Every patient began therapy in the mid-2010s and was given atezolizumab 1,200 mg intravenously every 3 weeks. About 90% of the roughly 30 patients were males with bladder-origin urothelial cancer, and about 65% of the 29 reported a prior smoking history. Patients had an ECOG performance status of 0 or 1 and had received between 0 and 3 prior chemotherapy regimens. Blood samples were analyzed 3 weeks after the start of treatment (second dose) and 6 weeks after the start of treatment. Blood samples gave a median of about 150,000 T cells and 88,000 or so unique TCRs, with a median clonality of approximately 0.078. The study was an exploratory multi-omic analysis of somatic, immune and clinical correlates of response to PD-L1 blockade with atezolizumab in urothelial cancer. Pretreatment tumor samples, along with matched peripheral blood collected serially before and after atezolizumab treatment, underwent TCR sequencing. Progression-free survival longer than 6 months counted as durable clinical benefit, and TCR features were additionally tested against both progression-free and overall survival. In the same patients, whole exome sequencing and RNA sequencing of pretreatment tumors were performed in addition to TCR sequencing. Fewer than ten patients achieved durable clinical benefit and approximately 20 did not. Approximately 29 patients had pretreatment blood TCR-seq, about 25 had at least one posttreatment blood collection, and about 25 had tumor TCR-seq.

The CDR3 spans 16 residues, from the cysteine through the phenylalanine. Just CDR3 DNA is preserved here, 48 bases in frame from base 1. Trimming costs V 6 bases and J 1 base, and their ends lie 18 bases apart. In the germline V gene (reference sequence), CDR1 corresponds to MNHEY and CDR2 to SMNVEV. What the authors observed across the whole study: Patients with durable benefit showed greater expansion of tumor-associated TCR clones in peripheral blood 3 weeks after starting treatment (n = 22, p = 0.022). Small sample size (n of about 30) and many exploratory analyses mean the results are intended to be hypothesis-generating. A pretreatment peripheral blood TCR clonality below the median was linked to improved progression-free and overall survival.

This specimen's time point label, per the study, means: pretreatment peripheral blood. The cohort comprised 25 to 30 patients with locally advanced or metastatic urothelial carcinoma treated at Memorial Sloan Kettering on a trial protocol. Peripheral blood mononuclear cells were collected pretreatment and during treatment, at between 1 and 8 total time points per patient. The Qiagen DNeasy Blood extraction kit was used to purify genomic DNA from total PBMCs and from tumor samples. PBMCs were collected pretreatment and during treatment, and were isolated and stored as previously described. This sample comprised PBMCs, obtained around atezolizumab (anti-PD-L1) treatment. This receptor was identified in a man aged 60 to 69 with urothelial cancer. The V gene is TRBV27 and the J gene is TRBJ1-1, with TRBD1 perhaps the D gene, on 6 matching bases. The nucleotide sequence reads TGTGCCAGCAGCTTAGACAGGCCAATCAAGAACACTGAAGCTTTCTTT. This gives the protein CASSLDRPIKNTEAFF.